This T cell receptor (beta chain) was obtained from a study of cytomegalovirus exposure and HLA in healthy donors. V shed 6 bases, J shed 2 bases, and the junction held 9 bases outside the gene matches. The germline CDR1 and CDR2 sequences are SNHLY and FYNNEI. This CDR3 spans 16 amino acids. Data came from immunoSEQ multiplex PCR; TCRdb stores just in-frame clones and leaves some out. Here the sample spans 100,000 to 150,000 clones, approximately 94% being singletons. Specimen: PBMCs. The gene calls are TRBV2 and TRBJ1-3; 8 nucleotides line up with TRBD1. The sequence came from a man aged 18-30 years in good health and CMV-seronegative. CDR3 DNA sequence: TGTGCCAGCAGCACAGGGGGGAGAAGGGCTGGAAACACCATATATTTT. This gives the protein CASSTGGRRAGNTIYF. Full variable domain (outside the CDR3, taken from reference TRBV2 and TRBJ1-3): EPEVTQTPSHQVTQMGQEVILRCVPISNHLYFYWYRQILGQKVEFLVSFYNNEISEKSEIFDDQFSVERPDGSNFTLKIRSTKLEDSAMYFCASSTGGRRAGNTIYFGEGSWLTVV.